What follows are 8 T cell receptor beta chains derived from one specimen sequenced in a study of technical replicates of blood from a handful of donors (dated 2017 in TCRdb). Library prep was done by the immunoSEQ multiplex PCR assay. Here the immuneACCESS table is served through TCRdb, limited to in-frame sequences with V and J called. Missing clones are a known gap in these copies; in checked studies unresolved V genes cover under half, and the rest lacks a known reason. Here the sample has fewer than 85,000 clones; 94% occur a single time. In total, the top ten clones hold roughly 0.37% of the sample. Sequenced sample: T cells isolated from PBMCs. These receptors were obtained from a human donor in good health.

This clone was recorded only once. CDR3 DNA sequence: TGTGCCAGCAGTTTATATCATGCGGTTTCAGAGACCCAGTACTTC. It is translated as CASSLYHAVSETQYF. The J gene is TRBJ2-5, the V gene TRBV28; D uncertain. The CDR3 spans 15 residues. CDR1 and CDR2 from the germline V gene are MDHEN and SYDVKM. With 1 base removed from V and 4 bases from J, the gap between germline ends came to 13 bases.

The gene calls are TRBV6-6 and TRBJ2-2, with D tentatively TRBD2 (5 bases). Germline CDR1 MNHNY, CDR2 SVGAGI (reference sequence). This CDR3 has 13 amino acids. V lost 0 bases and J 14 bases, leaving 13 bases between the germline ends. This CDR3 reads CASSYSNNLALFF. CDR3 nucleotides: TGTGCCAGCAGTTACTCGAATAACCTAGCCCTGTTTTTT.

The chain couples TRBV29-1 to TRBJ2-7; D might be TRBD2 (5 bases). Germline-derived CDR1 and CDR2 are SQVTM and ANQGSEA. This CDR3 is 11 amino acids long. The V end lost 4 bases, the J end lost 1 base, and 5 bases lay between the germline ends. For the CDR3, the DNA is TGCAGCGTTGGGGAGTCCTACGAGCAGTACTTC. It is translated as CSVGESYEQYF.

As DNA, the CDR3 is TGTGCCAGTAGAGAGACAGGGGTCGGGACTGAAGCTTTCTTT. This codes for CASRETGVGTEAFF. The chain employs TRBV19 and TRBJ1-1, with 8 bases matching TRBD1. J was trimmed by 5 bases and V by 6 bases; bases with no gene match: 8. CDR3 length: 14 amino acids. Germline V lookup: CDR1 LNHDA, CDR2 SQIVND (reference sequence).

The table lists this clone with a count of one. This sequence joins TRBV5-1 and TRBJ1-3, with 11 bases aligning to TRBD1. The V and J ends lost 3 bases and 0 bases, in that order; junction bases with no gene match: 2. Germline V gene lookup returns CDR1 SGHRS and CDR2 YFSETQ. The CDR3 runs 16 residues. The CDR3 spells CASSSGQGGSGNTIYF. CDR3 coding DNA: TGCGCCAGCAGCTCGGGACAGGGGGGCTCTGGAAACACCATATATTTT.

CDR3 sequence: CASSVVGSARGYTF. In DNA form, the CDR3 reads TGTGCCAGCAGCGTAGTCGGGTCGGCTAGGGGCTACACCTTC. This chain links TRBV9 with TRBJ1-2; D is unresolved. The CDR3 is made up of 14 amino acids. V shed 0 bases and J shed 8 bases, with 14 bases lying between them. Germline V gene sequence: CDR1 SGDLS, CDR2 YYNGEE.

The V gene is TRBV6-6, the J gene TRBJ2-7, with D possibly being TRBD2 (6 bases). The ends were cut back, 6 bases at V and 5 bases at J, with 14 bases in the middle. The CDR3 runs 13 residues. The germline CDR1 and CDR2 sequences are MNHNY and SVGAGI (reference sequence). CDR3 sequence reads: CASRQRATHEQYF. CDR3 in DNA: TGTGCCAGCAGACAGCGGGCTACCCACGAGCAGTACTTC.

In nucleotides, the CDR3 is TGTGCCAGCAGCTGGGCGGACACACAGCAGTTCTTC. Its translation is CASSWADTQQFF. V gene TRBV14 combines with J gene TRBJ2-1; D might be TRBD1 (5 bases). The germline gives CDR1 SGHDN, CDR2 FVKESK. V lost 5 bases to trimming and J lost 11 bases, with 13 bases between them. The CDR3 has 12 amino acids. Full variable domain (missing parts from reference TRBV14 and TRBJ2-1): EAGVTQFPSHSVIEKGQTVTLRCDPISGHDNLYWYRRVMGKEIKFLLHFVKESKQDESGMPNNRFLAERTGGTYSTLKVQPAELEDSGVYFCASSWADTQQFFGPGTRLTVL.